Reported below is one T cell receptor beta chain. Its antigen remains unknown. The CDR3 runs to 16 residues. J was trimmed by 5 bases and V by 3 bases; bases with no gene match: 11. Germline V gene lookup returns CDR1 MNHEY and CDR2 SMNVEV (reference sequence). The entry originates in a study of cytomegalovirus exposure and HLA in healthy donors. Study results and limitations: Earlier analysis looked at TCR beta V segments, and most were productive about 87% or about 30% of the time. The study labeled 164 TCR beta chains cytomegalovirus-associated.

Primers: 60 Vbeta forward and 13 Jbeta reverse. Sequencing was performed with immunoSEQ multiplex PCR; in TCRdb, only in-frame clones are kept and a portion is missing. Of tens of thousands of clones listed, around 60% are singletons. Sequencing input: PBMCs. This chain uses TRBV27 with TRBJ2-5; 8 bases align to TRBD1. This receptor was obtained from a man between 60 and 75 years old in good health and CMV-seropositive. CDR3 DNA: TGTGCCAGCAGTTTTCAGGGGGCCCCTCTCCGGGAGACCCAGTACTTC. It translates to CASSFQGAPLRETQYF.